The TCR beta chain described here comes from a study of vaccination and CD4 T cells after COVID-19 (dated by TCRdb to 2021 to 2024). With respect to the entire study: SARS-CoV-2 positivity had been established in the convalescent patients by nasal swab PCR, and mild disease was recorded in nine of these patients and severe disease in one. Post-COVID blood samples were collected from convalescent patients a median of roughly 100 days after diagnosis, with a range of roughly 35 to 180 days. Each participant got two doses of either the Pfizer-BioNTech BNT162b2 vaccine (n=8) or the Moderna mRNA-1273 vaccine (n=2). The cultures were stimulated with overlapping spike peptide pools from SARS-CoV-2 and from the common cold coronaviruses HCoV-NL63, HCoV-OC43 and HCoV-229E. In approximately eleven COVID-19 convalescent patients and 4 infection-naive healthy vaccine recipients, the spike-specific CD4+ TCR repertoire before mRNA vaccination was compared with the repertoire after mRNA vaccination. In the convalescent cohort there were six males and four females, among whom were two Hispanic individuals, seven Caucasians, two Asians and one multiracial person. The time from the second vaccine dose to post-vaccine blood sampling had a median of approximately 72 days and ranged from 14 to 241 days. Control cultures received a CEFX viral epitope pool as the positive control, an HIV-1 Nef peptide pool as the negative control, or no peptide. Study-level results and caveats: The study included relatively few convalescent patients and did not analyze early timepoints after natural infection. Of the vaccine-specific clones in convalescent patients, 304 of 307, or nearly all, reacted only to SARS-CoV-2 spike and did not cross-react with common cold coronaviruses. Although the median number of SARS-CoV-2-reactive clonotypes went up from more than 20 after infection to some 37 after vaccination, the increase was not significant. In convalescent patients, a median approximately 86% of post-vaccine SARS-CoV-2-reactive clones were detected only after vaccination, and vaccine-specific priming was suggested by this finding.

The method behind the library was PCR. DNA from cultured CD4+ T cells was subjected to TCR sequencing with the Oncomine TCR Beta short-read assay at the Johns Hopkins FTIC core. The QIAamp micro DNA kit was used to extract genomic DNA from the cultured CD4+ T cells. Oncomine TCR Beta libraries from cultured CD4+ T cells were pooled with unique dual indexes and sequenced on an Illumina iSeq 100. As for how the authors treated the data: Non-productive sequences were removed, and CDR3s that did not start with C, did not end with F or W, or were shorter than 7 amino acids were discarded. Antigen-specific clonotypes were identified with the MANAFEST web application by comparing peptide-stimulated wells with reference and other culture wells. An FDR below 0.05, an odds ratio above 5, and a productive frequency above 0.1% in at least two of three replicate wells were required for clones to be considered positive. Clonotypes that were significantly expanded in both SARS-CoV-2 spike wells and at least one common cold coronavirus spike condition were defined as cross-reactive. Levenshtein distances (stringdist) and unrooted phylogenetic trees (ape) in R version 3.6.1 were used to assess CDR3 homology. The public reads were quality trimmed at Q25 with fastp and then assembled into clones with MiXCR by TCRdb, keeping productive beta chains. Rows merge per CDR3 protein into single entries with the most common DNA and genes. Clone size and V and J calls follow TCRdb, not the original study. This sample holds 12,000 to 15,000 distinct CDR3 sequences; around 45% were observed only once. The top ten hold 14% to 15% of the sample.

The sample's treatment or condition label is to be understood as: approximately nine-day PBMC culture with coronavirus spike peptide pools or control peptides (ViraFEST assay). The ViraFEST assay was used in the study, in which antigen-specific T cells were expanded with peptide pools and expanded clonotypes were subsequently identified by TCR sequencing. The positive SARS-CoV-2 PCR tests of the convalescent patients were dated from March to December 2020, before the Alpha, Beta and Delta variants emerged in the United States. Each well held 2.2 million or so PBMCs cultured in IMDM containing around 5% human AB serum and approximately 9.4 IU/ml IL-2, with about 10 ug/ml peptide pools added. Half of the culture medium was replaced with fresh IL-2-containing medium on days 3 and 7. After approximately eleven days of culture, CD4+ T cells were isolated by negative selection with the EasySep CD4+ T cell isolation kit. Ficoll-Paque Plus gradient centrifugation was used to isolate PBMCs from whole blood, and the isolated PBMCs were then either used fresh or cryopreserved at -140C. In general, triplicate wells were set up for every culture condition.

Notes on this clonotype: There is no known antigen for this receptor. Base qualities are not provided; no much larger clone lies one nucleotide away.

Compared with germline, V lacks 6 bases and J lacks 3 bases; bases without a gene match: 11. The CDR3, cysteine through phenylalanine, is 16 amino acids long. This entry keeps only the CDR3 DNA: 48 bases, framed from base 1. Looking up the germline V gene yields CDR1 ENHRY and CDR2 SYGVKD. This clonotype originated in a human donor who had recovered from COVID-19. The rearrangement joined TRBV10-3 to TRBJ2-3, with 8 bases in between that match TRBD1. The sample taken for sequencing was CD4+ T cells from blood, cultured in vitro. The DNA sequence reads TGTGCCATCAGGAACAAGGGCAGGGGGCTGACAGATACGCAGTATTTT. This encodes CAIRNKGRGLTDTQYF.